This T cell receptor (beta chain) appears in the sequencing data of a study of T cell repertoires in aging, cancer and after chemotherapy. Overall study context: Chronic lymphocytic leukemia patients on fludarabine- or bendamustine-based regimens gave paired samples before and after chemotherapy. The whole study produced a dataset of some 9 million TCR reads. The study's findings and limits: Loss of evenness, beyond lost richness, contributed to age-related TCR diversity decline in cancer patients. Median generation probability rose over the chemotherapy interval in each cancer cohort, suggesting rebound thymic output.

By share, this clonotype ranks as medium-sized. The antigen remains undetermined. TCR beta rearrangements were amplified from peripheral blood genomic DNA. A mixed TRB-A/B primer pool amplified rearranged TRB by multiplex touch-down PCR. Via MiXCR, TCRdb re-called the multiplex PCR reads, giving one row per CDR3 protein. The data show 920 or so distinct CDR3 sequences, less than 25% seen once. V lost 1 base and J lost 0, with 5 bases in between. The CDR3 consists of 13 residues. The germline CDR1 and CDR2 sequences are SGHKS and YYEKEE (reference sequence). The sample comprised blood. The rearrangement uses TRBV5-5 and TRBJ2-7; D uncertain. The sequence derives from a human donor with a blood cancer. The CDR3 region has the DNA TGTGCCAGCAGCTTGAGCGCCTCCTACGAGCAGTACTTC. Its translation: CASSLSASYEQYF. The complete variable domain, with remaining parts taken from reference TRBV5-5 and TRBJ2-7, reads DAGVTQSPTHLIKTRGQQVTLRCSPISGHKSVSWYQQVLGQGPQFIFQYYEKEERGRGNFPDRFSARQFPNYSSELNVNALLLGDSALYLCASSLSASYEQYFGPGTRLTVT.